This T cell receptor beta chain originates from a study of blood T cell repertoires in COVID-19. The repertoire was sequenced with immunoSEQ multiplex PCR; TCRdb's copy has only in-frame clones and lacks some. Among approximately 430,000 clones listed, more than 80% were seen once. The sequenced material came from peripheral blood. This clonotype originated in a woman in her 30s with active or convalescent COVID-19.

DNA for the CDR3: TGTGCCAGCAGTTTACTAGCGCCTCAAAACACCGGGGAGCTGTTTTTT. Its protein product is CASSLLAPQNTGELFF. The V and J genes are TRBV27 and TRBJ2-2; D possibly corresponds to TRBD2 (6 bases). V gave up 2 bases and J gave up 2 bases, with 12 bases separating them. There are 16 residues in the CDR3. Germline-derived CDR1 and CDR2 are MNHEY and SMNVEV (reference sequence).